This entry lists 20 T cell receptor beta chains sequenced from one sample in a study of memory CD4+ T cells and cytomegalovirus serostatus. Single viable CD3+CD4+CD8-CD45RO+ cells were sorted as the memory CD4+ T cells. The assay was immunoSEQ multiplex PCR, and TCRdb's table has in-frame clones only and misses some. The sample holds around 63,000 clones, roughly 76% seen once. What was sequenced was memory CD4+ T cells from blood. The receptor source for this set is an adult in good health and CMV-seropositive.

This chain uses TRBV5-5 with TRBJ2-6; D ambiguous. The CDR3 loop spans 15 amino acids. Per the germline V gene, CDR1 is SGHKS and CDR2 is YYEKEE (reference sequence). V dropped 0 bases and J dropped 0 bases, with 4 bases sitting between them. The CDR3 sequence is CASSLDNSGANVLTF. CDR3 nucleotides: TGTGCCAGCAGCTTGGACAACTCTGGGGCCAACGTCCTGACTTTC.

The V call is TRBV10-3, the J call TRBJ1-5; TRBD1 matches at 7 bases. CDR1 and CDR2 from the germline V gene are ENHRY and SYGVKD. CDR3 length equals 13 residues. V lost 7 bases to trimming and J lost 10 bases; unmatched junction nucleotides: 10. CDR3 DNA sequence: TGTGCCATCAAATTGACAGGGTTTGATCCCCAGCATTTT. Amino acids: CAIKLTGFDPQHF.

The chain couples TRBV28 to TRBJ2-1, with a tentative D call TRBD1 (6 bases). Germline loops: CDR1 MDHEN, CDR2 SYDVKM. This CDR3 has 16 residues. Trimming pared 6 bases from V and 4 bases from J, leaving 19 bases between. CDR3 sequence reads: CASRDRAVPSYNEQFF. The CDR3 DNA reads as TGTGCCAGCAGGGACAGAGCCGTTCCCTCTTACAATGAGCAGTTCTTC.

On this clone: The same CDR3 arises from other DNA sequences in this sample as well. The chain employs TRBV30 and TRBJ1-2; D is possibly TRBD1 (5 bases). CDR3 size: 12 residues. Germline lookup yields CDR1 GTSNPN and CDR2 SVGIG (reference sequence). Deletions cut 3 bases from V and 3 bases from J, with 8 bases between. CDR3 amino acids: CAWSGGDYGYTF. DNA of the CDR3: TGTGCCTGGAGCGGGGGAGACTATGGCTACACCTTC.

The count of this clone is one. The gene calls are TRBV18 and TRBJ2-7; weak D call: TRBD1 (6 bases). Germline CDR1 and CDR2: KGHSH and LQKENI. The CDR3 is made up of 15 amino acids. V was cut by 5 bases and J by 1 base, with 15 bases left in between. The CDR3 loop is CASSMGQTGSYEQYF. CDR3 in DNA: TGTGCCAGCTCAATGGGGCAAACAGGGTCCTACGAGCAGTACTTC.

The chain uses TRBV6-1 and TRBJ1-1; D is unresolved. Trimming pared 8 bases from V and 5 bases from J, leaving 9 bases between. Per the germline V gene, CDR1 is MNHNS and CDR2 is SASEGT. The CDR3 sequence is 11 residues long. CDR3: CASDSGTEAFF. The CDR3 DNA reads TGTGCCAGCGACTCCGGGACTGAAGCTTTCTTT.

This sequence joins TRBV27 and TRBJ1-1; TRBD1 might be the D (6 bases). The length of the CDR3 is 15 residues. V shed 5 bases and J shed 0 bases, with 13 bases lying between them. CDR1 MNHEY and CDR2 SMNVEV come from the germline V gene (reference sequence). Here the CDR3 reads CASSTHRQVNTEAFF. The CDR3 DNA reads TGTGCCAGCAGTACACACAGACAGGTGAACACTGAAGCTTTCTTT.

This clone was recorded a few times. The chain joins TRBV13 to TRBJ1-1, with TRBD1 matching over 7 bases. Germline CDR1 reads PRHDT; CDR2 reads FYEKMQ (reference sequence). Trimming at V came to 5 bases and at J to 1 base, leaving 4 bases not matched to a gene. The CDR3 sequence is 14 residues long. This CDR3 reads CASSPGQRNTEAFF. The CDR3 DNA reads TGTGCCAGCAGCCCGGGACAGAGGAACACTGAAGCTTTCTTT.

The rearrangement joins TRBV4-2 to TRBJ2-5; the D gene is possibly TRBD2 (6 bases). V gave up 4 bases and J gave up 2 bases, with 26 bases separating them. In germline, CDR1 is LGHNA, CDR2 YNFKEQ. This CDR3 is built from 19 residues. DNA for the CDR3: TGTGCCAGCAGCCTAAGCACGACCGCTGGCGGGATGGGGCAAGAGACCCAGTACTTC. It specifies CASSLSTTAGGMGQETQYF.

The chain carries TRBV7-2 and TRBJ2-1, with D perhaps TRBD2 (5 bases). Germline V gene sequence: CDR1 SGHTA, CDR2 FQGNSA. This CDR3 has 16 amino acids. V lost 4 bases and J 0 bases, leaving 13 bases between the germline ends. DNA of the CDR3: TGTGCCAGCAGCTACTATAGCGTCAGCTCCTACAATGAGCAGTTCTTC. Protein: CASSYYSVSSYNEQFF.

This chain's CDR3 is CASRYRRNNTEAFF. CDR3 nucleotide sequence: TGTGCCAGCAGATATCGGAGGAACAACACTGAAGCTTTCTTT. This chain connects TRBV7-2 to TRBJ1-1; no firm D call. In germline, CDR1 is SGHTA, CDR2 FQGNSA. With 6 bases removed from V and 2 bases from J, the gap between germline ends came to 13 bases. This CDR3 region has 14 residues.

The gene calls are TRBV5-1 and TRBJ2-3; either TRBD1 or TRBD2 may fit D (5 bases each). The CDR3 sequence is 16 residues long. Germline lookup yields CDR1 SGHRS and CDR2 YFSETQ. Trimming removed 4 bases from V and 2 bases from J, with 17 bases in between. The DNA for the CDR3 is TGCGCCAGCAGCCCACCCGGGACGGCCCACACAGATACGCAGTATTTT. Translated: CASSPPGTAHTDTQYF.

CDR3 residues: CASSPLRTSSNTEAFF. DNA for the CDR3: TGTGCCAGCTCACCACTTCGGACATCGTCGAACACTGAAGCTTTCTTT. V and J are TRBV18 and TRBJ1-1, with TRBD1 as a possible D gene (5 bases). This CDR3 has 16 amino acids. Germline loops: CDR1 KGHSH, CDR2 LQKENI. Trimming took off 1 base at V and 1 base at J, with 13 bases between the two ends. Supplemented by reference TRBV18 and TRBJ1-1, the full variable domain reads NAGVMQNPRHLVRRRGQEARLRCSPMKGHSHVYWYRQLPEEGLKFMVYLQKENIIDESGMPKERFSAEFPKEGPSILRIQQVVRGDSAAYFCASSPLRTSSNTEAFFGQGTRLTVV.

The V call is TRBV9, the J call TRBJ2-2; 9 bases map to TRBD1. The CDR3 totals 16 residues. J gave up 3 bases and V 4 bases, and 7 bases lay outside the gene matches. Per the germline V gene, CDR1 is SGDLS and CDR2 is YYNGEE. The CDR3 nucleotides are TGTGCCAGCAGCCGAACAGGGGGCGCGGACACCGGGGAGCTGTTTTTT. It yields the protein CASSRTGGADTGELFF.

The gene calls are TRBV10-3 and TRBJ2-1; tentatively, D is TRBD2 (5 bases). This CDR3 comprises 15 residues. Germline CDR1 is ENHRY and CDR2 is SYGVKD. The V end was cut by 4 bases, the J end by 5 bases, with 15 bases between. The CDR3 loop reads CAISGGLVVNNEQFF. In DNA form, the CDR3 reads TGTGCCATCAGTGGAGGGCTAGTGGTTAACAATGAGCAGTTCTTC.

This clone was counted at least ten times. This sequence joins TRBV2 and TRBJ2-5; 7 nucleotides match TRBD1. CDR3 length: 16 amino acids. Trimming cost V 2 bases and J 4 bases; bases outside gene matches: 10. Germline V gene data show CDR1 as SNHLY and CDR2 as FYNNEI. The chain's CDR3 is CASSELSGTGVETQYF. CDR3 nucleotides: TGTGCCAGCAGTGAACTTTCGGGAACAGGGGTAGAGACCCAGTACTTC.

In this sample, this clone turned up a few times. The genes are TRBV28 and TRBJ1-5, with a tentative D call TRBD1 (6 bases). The CDR3 sequence is 11 residues long. Germline CDR1 and CDR2: MDHEN and SYDVKM. Trimming took 3 bases from V and 13 from J, leaving 10 bases between them. CDR3 amino acids: CASSFGQLQHF. In DNA, the CDR3 is TGTGCCAGCAGTTTCGGACAGCTACAGCATTTT.

DNA of the CDR3: TGTGCCAGCAGCCTAGACAGGCCTGCATACAATTCACCCCTCCACTTT. This sequence encodes CASSLDRPAYNSPLHF. The V and J genes are TRBV5-5 and TRBJ1-6; D perhaps matches TRBD1 (6 bases). V was cut by 4 bases and J by 7 bases, with 18 bases left in between. The CDR3 sequence is 16 residues long. Germline CDR1 SGHKS, CDR2 YYEKEE (reference sequence).

The V and J genes are TRBV28 and TRBJ2-3, with 9 nucleotides matching TRBD1. V was pared by 5 bases and J by 1 base, with 7 bases of the junction left unmatched. Germline lookup yields CDR1 MDHEN and CDR2 SYDVKM. CDR3 length: 16 amino acids. In DNA form, the CDR3 reads TGTGCCAGCAGTCAGTCTGACAGGGGGGGCACAGATACGCAGTATTTT. It translates to CASSQSDRGGTDTQYF.

The gene calls are TRBV10-3 and TRBJ1-4; a possible D gene is TRBD1 (5 bases). The CDR3 loop spans 16 amino acids. The germline gives CDR1 ENHRY, CDR2 SYGVKD. Trimming removed 0 bases at V and 5 bases at J, with 13 bases between. The CDR3 sequence: CAISESPGTGNEKLFF. The CDR3 bases are TGTGCCATCAGTGAGTCCCCAGGGACGGGAAATGAAAAACTGTTTTTT.